This T cell receptor beta chain emerged from a study of cytomegalovirus exposure and HLA in healthy donors (dated by TCRdb to the late 2010s). For the study in its entirety: An earlier analysis of around 600 of the donors reported roughly 270 Gb of sequence data and 117 million unique TCR beta sequences from approximately 180 million T cells. The study was designed to test whether signatures of past pathogen exposure could be identified by cataloging public T cell receptors. Of the roughly 400 genotyped donors, over 70% fell in the genetic ancestry cluster associated with self-reported Caucasian donors. Among some 400 genotyped donors of the cohort, an average of approximately 200,000 unique TCR beta nucleotide sequences was sequenced per donor, of which about 19% were non-productive. In a later genetic analysis, genome-wide SNP genotypes for about three fifths of the roughly 670 donors were used, and that subset was treated as a discovery cohort. Donor age, sex, ethnicity and CMV serostatus were compiled together with the repertoire data. The later analysis used no new phenotypic data to find candidate immune exposures, relying instead on TCR beta sequences and their occurrence across donors. Every repertoire in the discovery cohort had been generated on one and the same sequencing platform. About 280 gigabases of sequencing data and about 92 million unique TCR sequences made up an early release that covered several hundred HLA-typed donors. Both class I and class II loci were covered by HLA typing, at four-digit resolution. To predict cytomegalovirus infection status, the study combined high-throughput TCR immunosequencing, statistical association of individual TCRs with disease status, and machine learning. The T cell repertoires of under 750 subjects were profiled by immunosequencing and related to cytomegalovirus serostatus. In a later analysis, previously published TCR beta repertoires from 666 donors were re-analyzed and high-resolution HLA genotyping was added so that TCR occurrence patterns could be studied. Typing coverage varied by locus: about 629-640 donors for A, B, C, DRB1 and DQB1; about 520 for DQA1; 600 to 610 for DPA1; more than 450 for DPB1. Along with the approximately 650-subject first cohort, a separate validation cohort of over a hundred different subjects was used. An earlier analysis of roughly 580 of the donors used high-throughput TCR beta sequencing to judge whether each TCR beta V gene segment behaved as functional or pseudogenic. Because of strong linkage in the cohort, four to six DR-DQ haplotypes were treated as single units for association and clustering.

Overall study results and their limits: Specific HLA alleles were associated with 15,000 to 20,000 TCR beta sequences at a false discovery rate of 0.05 in a later analysis. According to a later analysis, TCR association rates differed among HLA loci, with DRB1 alleles showing the most associated TCRs and HLA-C alleles showing the fewest. V-gene and J-gene trimming of TCR beta chains was associated with a missense DCLRE1C variant in a later genetic analysis, and the association was replicated in an independent cohort. In an earlier analysis of fewer than 750 of the donors, most TCR beta V segments were observed in productive rearrangements about 87% or about 30% of the time, broadly matching IMGT annotations. Most TCR sequences were observed very rarely across donors, whereas some public TCRs were present in many individuals. The study gave a list of some 150 TCR beta chains associated with cytomegalovirus. The 87-base-pair reads could not distinguish some IMGT-functional V segments, including TRBV6-2 and TRBV6-3, so those segments were excluded. Because HLA typing was unavailable for some donors at each locus, only the typed subset was used in association tests. Linkage disequilibrium might explain the correlated functional status among segregating V segments, but an unknown experimental factor could not be ruled out. In vitro tests confirmed that a few of the cytomegalovirus-associated TCR beta chains recognize cytomegalovirus antigens. A later analysis reported that several top co-occurrence clusters appeared linked to parvovirus B19, influenza, CMV and Epstein-Barr virus. Cytomegalovirus status was reported to be diagnosed by the classifier with high specificity and sensitivity in both the original and validation cohorts. The earlier analysis of 587 of the donors excluded over 15 rarely observed V segments, including chromosome 9 orphons, because counts were too low. The cohort was sequenced for TCR beta chains only, and without alpha or paired-chain data the features that could be detected were limited. A further reported finding was that TCR beta sequences accurately predicted the HLA-A and HLA-B alleles for most subjects in the first cohort. Sequencing depth was assumed to be roughly uniform across donors in the presence/absence analyses, though that assumption may not hold. In a later analysis, HLA-associated TCR beta chains showed more clonal expansion and lower generation probabilities than non-associated chains that were equally common. A cluster of highly shared sequence variants was judged likely to represent a technical artifact of the sequencing pipeline. A later analysis found that most CMV-associated TCR beta chains appeared HLA-restricted, with HLA associations seemingly driven largely by CMV exposure. According to the authors, the approach could potentially be generalized to other disease states and immunological phenotypes. Strong co-occurrence of HLA alleles, especially DR and DQ, made assigning TCR associations to individual alleles difficult. Immune exposure information for the cohort was limited to CMV serostatus. According to a later genetic analysis, donors in an Asian-associated ancestry cluster had fewer N-insertions in productive TCRs than the approximately 630-donor mean.

In total, roughly 710 healthy bone marrow donors made up the cohort. All cohort members were sampled while nominally healthy, although unrecorded immune exposures were likely present. The donor was CMV seropositive and was included in the group of 290 or so seropositive cohort members. Each donor provided a peripheral blood sample, and peripheral blood mononuclear cells were used for TCR beta sequencing. The Qiagen DNeasy Blood Extraction Kit was used to extract genomic DNA from the blood cell samples. Library creation used the immunoSEQ multiplex PCR assay. The multiplex PCR relied on a mix of 60 forward primers for TCR Vbeta segments and 13 reverse primers for TCR Jbeta segments. The CDR3 region of rearranged TCR beta genes was amplified from genomic DNA by a multiplex PCR assay. On the Illumina HiSeq System, the amplified TCR beta libraries were sequenced as 87-base-pair reads. Per the source publication's procedure: In a later analysis, tens of millions of unique TCR beta chains were counted across the 500 to 850 repertoires, and around 10 million of these chains were shared by at least two donors. A nearest-neighbor algorithm error-corrected the raw reads and collapsed the reads into unique sequences, merging closely related sequences to remove PCR and sequencing errors. Alignment of CDR3 sequences to IMGT reference sequences was used to assign V, D and J gene segments. For a sequence to be retained, a match of at least six nucleotides was required to both a V gene segment and a J gene segment. A rearrangement counted as productive if the CDR3 had no stop codons and remained in frame with V and J, and every other rearrangement counted as non-productive. CDR3 was defined according to IMGT convention as the region running from the second conserved V-encoded cysteine to the conserved J-encoded phenylalanine. The earlier analysis of some 550 of the donors excluded any sequence lacking an unambiguous match to a single V gene segment. In an earlier analysis of approximately 590 of the donors, a V segment was called functional when productive rearrangements were above 56.7%, and segregating when the standard deviation between donors exceeded 5%. A statistical classification framework was built to diagnose cytomegalovirus status from the catalog of TCR beta chain sequences. V and J gene assignment, in a later analysis, came from comparing TCR nucleotide sequences with IMGT/GENE-DB human TR gene sequences. Using the TCRdist pipeline, a later analysis assigned CDR3 sequences along with most-parsimonious VDJ recombination scenarios. In a later analysis, each TCR beta chain was defined by its CDR3 amino acid sequence together with its V-gene family, and reads lacking a unique V-gene family were excluded. To address suspected cross-contamination and a sequencing artifact, a later analysis removed 550 to 750 highly shared, low-generation-probability nucleotide sequences. In a later analysis, a clonal expansion index was calculated for each public chain from normalized within-repertoire ranks of inferred template counts. In a later analysis, generation probabilities were computed with a VDJ recombination model fitted to out-of-frame rearrangements, and the resulting probabilities were checked against IGoR. In a later analysis, hypergeometric tests were used to score TCR-TCR, TCR-HLA and TCR-CMV co-occurrence, with a repertoire-size bias correction applied to TCR pairs. To estimate false discovery rates, a later analysis permuted the HLA or CMV assignments 20 times. In a later analysis, co-occurring TCRs were grouped using DBSCAN, and TCRdist sequence similarity was added for clustering within HLA-allele-positive subsets. Repertoires with fewer than 30,000 or more than 120,000 public chains were left out of co-occurrence clustering, as were about 5 repertoires with anomalous nucleotide sharing. TCRdb carries this immuneACCESS record with in-frame sequences only. Its versions omit some clonotypes, under half of them owing to an unresolved V gene in the studies checked, with the rest unexplained. V, J and clone size reflect that table, while D and trimming were determined from the DNA. Within this sample are some 130,000 clones, with around four fifths of them counted one time only. Jointly, the top ten make up approximately 10% of the sample.

Per the germline V gene, SGHTA is the CDR1 and FQGNSA is the CDR2. Trimming at the junction amounts to 1 base on V and 5 bases on J, and the germline ends lie 12 bases apart. The CDR3 starts with the cysteine, ends with the phenylalanine, and has 15 residues. Just the 45-base CDR3 DNA is kept, in frame starting at base 1. This clone was seen a single time. The target of this receptor is not known. Base qualities were left out, and no much larger clone turns up one base away. The sequenced sample consisted of PBMCs. The rearrangement combines TRBV7-2 with TRBJ1-5, with a weak D call of TRBD1 (6 bases match). The clonotype comes from a male donor in good health and CMV-seropositive. The encoded CDR3 is CASSLVPQGHQPQHF. The nucleotide sequence is given as TGTGCCAGCAGCTTAGTTCCACAGGGCCATCAGCCCCAGCATTTT.